This T cell receptor (beta chain) appears in the sequencing data of a study of cytomegalovirus exposure and HLA in healthy donors. PCR amplification relied on 60 Vbeta primers (plus 13 Jbeta primers). Only in-frame clones appear in the TCRdb table, and some are missing; sequencing was by immunoSEQ multiplex PCR. The sample lists about 140,000 clones, approximately 65% seen once, with 6.5% in the top ten. Study results and caveats: At a 0.05 false discovery rate, a later analysis found around 15,000 TCR beta sequences to be associated with HLA alleles. The likely origin of a cluster of highly shared sequence variants was a sequencing artifact. HLA-A and HLA-B allele assignments for most subjects were reportedly predicted accurately using TCR beta sequences.

While unrecorded immune exposures were likely, the donors were nominally healthy when sampled. About this clone: What it recognizes is unknown.

Specimen: PBMCs. This TCR derives from a woman aged 55-70 years in good health and CMV-seronegative.

CDR3 coding DNA: TGTGCCAGTAGTATAGGTTACTCCAGGGGAGAAGAGACCCAGTACTTC. It yields the protein CASSIGYSRGEETQYF. The chain links TRBV19 to TRBJ2-5, with TRBD1 as a possible D gene (6 bases). The CDR3 spans 16 residues. V was shortened by 1 base and J by 3 bases, with 15 bases between the two germline ends. Germline assignment: CDR1 LNHDA and CDR2 SQIVND (reference sequence). Full variable domain (outside the CDR3, taken from reference TRBV19 and TRBJ2-5): DGGITQSPKYLFRKEGQNVTLSCEQNLNHDAMYWYRQDPGQGLRLIYYSQIVNDFQKGDIAEGYSVSREKKESFPLTVTSAQKNPTAFYLCASSIGYSRGEETQYFGPGTRLLVL.